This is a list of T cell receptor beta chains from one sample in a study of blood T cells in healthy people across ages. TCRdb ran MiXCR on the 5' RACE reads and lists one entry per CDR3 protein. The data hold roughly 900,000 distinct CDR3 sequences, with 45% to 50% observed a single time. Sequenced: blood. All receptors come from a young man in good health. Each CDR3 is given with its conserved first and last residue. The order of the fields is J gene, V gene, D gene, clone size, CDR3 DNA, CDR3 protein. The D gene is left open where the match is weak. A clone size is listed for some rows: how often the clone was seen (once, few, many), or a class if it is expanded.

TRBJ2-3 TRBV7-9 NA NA TGTGCCAGCAGCCGCCCTAGTGGCTCAGATACGCAGTATTTT CASSRPSGSDTQYF
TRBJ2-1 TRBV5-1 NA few TGTGCCAGCAGCTCCCGGGCCTCCTACAATGAGCAGTTCTTC CASSSRASYNEQFF
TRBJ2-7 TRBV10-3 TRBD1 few TGTGCCATCACTAACCCGGGACAGGGATACGAGCAGTACTTC CAITNPGQGYEQYF
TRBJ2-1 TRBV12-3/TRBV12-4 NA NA TGTGCCAGCAGTTCCCCCGGGACTCGAAATGAGCAGTTCTTC CASSSPGTRNEQFF
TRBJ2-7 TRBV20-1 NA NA TGCAGTGCTCCCGGGACTGGAACCTACGAGCAGTACTTC CSAPGTGTYEQYF
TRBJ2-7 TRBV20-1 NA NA TGCAGTGCTAGAGAAGGACTGAGCCTCTACGAGCAGTACTTC CSAREGLSLYEQYF
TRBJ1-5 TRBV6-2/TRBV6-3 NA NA TGTGCCAGCAGTGACAGAAGCAATCAGCCCCAGCATTTT CASSDRSNQPQHF
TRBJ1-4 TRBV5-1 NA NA TGCGCCAGCAGCTTGGGAGACAGACAGGATGAAAAACTGTTTTTT CASSLGDRQDEKLFF
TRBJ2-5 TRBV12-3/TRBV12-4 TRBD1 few TGTGCCAGCAGTACCGACAGGGGAGAGACCCAGTACTTC CASSTDRGETQYF
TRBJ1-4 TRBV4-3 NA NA TGCGCCAGCAGCCAAGAGGGGGCCGGAACTAATGAAAAACTGTTTTTT CASSQEGAGTNEKLFF
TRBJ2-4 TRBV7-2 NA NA TGTGCCAGCAGCTTACGGAACTCCCCAGACATTCAGTACTTC CASSLRNSPDIQYF
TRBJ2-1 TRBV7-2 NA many TGTGCCAGCAGCCAACGGTACCACAATGAGCAGTTCTTC CASSQRYHNEQFF
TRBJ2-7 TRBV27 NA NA TGTGCCAGCAGTTTCTTCGTCGGACAGCTCCCATCCAATGAGCAGTACTTC CASSFFVGQLPSNEQYF
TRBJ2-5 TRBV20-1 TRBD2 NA TGCAGTGCTAGACCTATTGCGGGGGGGCGACAAGAGACCCAGTACTTC CSARPIAGGRQETQYF
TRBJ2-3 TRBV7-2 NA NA TGTGCCAGCAGCTTAGTAGCAGACTTCACAGATACGCAGTATTTT CASSLVADFTDTQYF